The rows below give T cell receptor beta chains drawn from one sample of a study of identical twins. TCRdb reprocessed the 5' RACE reads via MiXCR and lists one record per CDR3 protein. Of about 240,000 distinct CDR3 sequences in the sample, roughly 13% were seen once. These data were also filed under a second study, of yellow fever vaccine responses in identical twins.

Input material: memory (CD45RO+) T cells sorted from blood. The source is a woman between 18 and 29 years old in good health. CDR3s include the opening cysteine and the closing phenylalanine or tryptophan. D genes are given only for firm matches. Clone size is not always given. Where it is, it says once, few, many or a class for expanded clones.

TRBV2	TRBJ2-2	-	few	CASRWVVDTGELFF	TGTGCCAGCAGATGGGTCGTGGACACCGGGGAGCTGTTTTTT
TRBV5-1	TRBJ2-1	-	many	CASSPLGSSYNEQFF	TGCGCCAGCAGCCCCCTCGGGAGCTCCTACAATGAGCAGTTCTTC
TRBV7-9	TRBJ1-1	-	few	CASSSRLAEAFF	TGTGCCAGCAGCTCCCGTTTGGCTGAAGCTTTCTTT
TRBV5-4	TRBJ2-7	-	once	CASSSMVGYEQYF	TGTGCCAGCAGCAGCATGGTGGGATACGAGCAGTACTTC
TRBV12-3/TRBV12-4	TRBJ2-7	-	few	CASSSHTSNEQYF	TGTGCCAGCAGTTCCCATACTTCTAACGAGCAGTACTTC
TRBV7-9	TRBJ1-1	-	many	CASSLGRTMNTEAFF	TGTGCCAGCAGCCTCGGACGGACAATGAACACTGAAGCTTTCTTT
TRBV19	TRBJ2-1	-	-	CASSITGIGNYEQFF	TGTGCCAGTAGTATAACAGGGATTGGGAATTATGAGCAGTTCTTC
TRBV12-3/TRBV12-4	TRBJ1-6	-	-	CASSAAGAGNSPLHF	TGTGCCAGCAGTGCCGCGGGAGCGGGTAATTCACCCCTCCACTTT
TRBV7-2	TRBJ1-3	-	-	CASSLSIGGSGNTIYF	TGTGCCAGCAGCTTATCCATAGGGGGCTCTGGAAACACCATATATTTT
TRBV20-1	TRBJ2-7	TRBD1	many	CSARATDRKTYEQYF	TGCAGTGCTAGAGCCACGGACAGGAAGACCTACGAGCAGTACTTC
TRBV24-1	TRBJ2-5	-	-	CATSDFRGQTSQETQYF	TGTGCCACCAGTGATTTCAGAGGACAGACTTCCCAAGAGACCCAGTACTTC
TRBV12-3/TRBV12-4	TRBJ2-3	-	-	CASSRDGETDTQYF	TGTGCCAGCAGCAGGGACGGAGAGACCGATACGCAGTATTTT
TRBV6-2/TRBV6-3	TRBJ2-7	TRBD2	-	CASSSVGLAGYEQYF	TGTGCCAGCAGCTCCGTCGGACTAGCGGGCTACGAGCAGTACTTC
TRBV27	TRBJ2-7	TRBD1	-	CASSLSTPTGVFSYEQYF	TGTGCCAGCAGTTTATCGACCCCCACAGGGGTCTTCTCCTACGAGCAGTACTTC